The T cell receptor (beta chain) described here comes from a study of blood T cell repertoires in COVID-19. Study in general: Sample material is recorded as cDNA or gDNA derived from T cells, B-cell-depleted T cells, or PBMCs.

As handled by the study authors: For nucleated cells, counts were estimated from reference gene primer amplification. Measured with immunoSEQ multiplex PCR; TCRdb has only the in-frame clones, and not every one. V, J and clone size are taken as reported in that table, and D and trimming were inferred from the DNA itself. The table lists about 210,000 clones, about 83% of them singletons. CDR3 length: 17 amino acids. Germline loops: CDR1 MGHRA, CDR2 YSYEKL. V lost 0 bases to trimming and J lost 5 bases; unmatched junction nucleotides: 8. Sequencing was carried out using peripheral blood. This TCR was recovered from a man in his forties or fifties with active or convalescent COVID-19. The J gene is TRBJ2-5, the V gene TRBV4-1; 11 bases line up with TRBD2. DNA of the CDR3: TGCGCCAGCAGCCAAGATCTGACTAGCGGGAACAGGGAGACCCAGTACTTC. It yields the protein CASSQDLTSGNRETQYF.